One TCR beta chain is described in this entry. It lacks a known antigen. Base qualities are missing; no much larger clone stands one base away. This sample was included in a study of cytomegalovirus exposure and HLA in healthy donors (TCRdb year 2017). With regard to the full study: An earlier analysis of some 500 of the donors reported 250 to 350 Gb of sequence data and 100 million to 130 million unique TCR beta sequences from some 180 million T cells. An early release covering around 630 HLA-typed donors comprised around 300 gigabases of sequencing data and roughly 86 million unique TCR sequences. Of the roughly 390 genotyped donors, approximately 81% were placed in the genetic ancestry cluster associated with self-reported Caucasian donors. The study aimed to test whether signatures of past pathogen exposure could be identified by cataloging public T cell receptors. Using immunosequencing, the study profiled T cell repertoires from 640 or so subjects and related those repertoires to cytomegalovirus serostatus. Besides the first cohort of 666 subjects, a separate validation cohort made up of 120 or so different subjects was used. To predict cytomegalovirus infection status, the study combined high-throughput TCR immunosequencing, statistical association of individual TCRs with disease status, and machine learning. In a later analysis, previously published TCR beta repertoires from 670 or so donors were re-analyzed and high-resolution HLA genotyping was added so that TCR occurrence patterns could be studied. In the later analysis, no new phenotypic data were used to find candidate immune exposures; instead, reliance was placed on TCR beta sequences and their occurrence across donors. An earlier analysis of more than 450 of the donors used high-throughput TCR beta sequencing to judge whether each TCR beta V gene segment behaved as functional or pseudogenic. Donor age, sex, ethnicity and CMV serostatus were collected together with the repertoire data. In a later genetic analysis, genome-wide SNP genotypes for about 65% of the 666 donors were used, and that subset was treated as a discovery cohort. All discovery cohort repertoires had been generated on a single sequencing platform. Both class I and class II loci were covered by HLA typing, at four-digit resolution. Typing coverage varied by locus: 629-630 donors for A, B, C, DRB1 and DQB1; roughly 510 for DQA1; about 570 for DPA1; fewer than 480 for DPB1. Four or five DR-DQ haplotypes were handled as single units for association and clustering because linkage in the cohort was strong. Among a few hundred genotyped donors of the cohort, an average of around 240,000 unique TCR beta nucleotide sequences were sequenced per donor, roughly 20% of them non-productive. Paper-wide results and their limitations: According to a later analysis, parvovirus B19, influenza, CMV and Epstein-Barr virus appeared linked to several top co-occurrence clusters. When HLA alleles, especially DR and DQ, strongly co-occurred, TCR associations were difficult to assign to individual alleles. Some IMGT-functional V segments, including TRBV6-2 and TRBV6-3, could not be told apart with the 87-base-pair reads, so those segments were excluded. In this cohort, only TCR beta chains were sequenced, and detectable features were limited by the absence of alpha or paired-chain data. According to the authors, the approach could potentially be generalized to other disease states and immunological phenotypes. The classifier was reported to diagnose cytomegalovirus status with high specificity and sensitivity in both the original cohort and the validation cohort. A further reported finding was that TCR beta sequences accurately predicted the HLA-A and HLA-B alleles for most subjects in the first cohort. In a later analysis, HLA-associated TCR beta chains showed more clonal expansion and lower generation probabilities than non-associated chains that were equally common. Compared with the roughly 600-donor mean, donors in an Asian-associated ancestry cluster had fewer N-insertions in productive TCRs, according to a later genetic analysis. In vitro tests confirmed that a few of the cytomegalovirus-associated TCR beta chains recognize cytomegalovirus antigens. In a later analysis, most CMV-associated TCR beta chains were found to appear HLA-restricted, with HLA associations seemingly driven largely by CMV exposure. Roughly uniform sequencing depth across donors was assumed in presence/absence analyses, although this assumption may not hold. A cluster of highly shared sequence variants was judged likely to be a technical artifact of the sequencing pipeline. In a later analysis, some 18,000 TCR beta sequences were associated with specific HLA alleles at a false discovery rate of 0.05. An association between a missense DCLRE1C variant and V-gene and J-gene trimming of TCR beta chains was found in a later genetic analysis and replicated in an independent cohort. Because counts were too low, seventeen rarely observed V segments, including chromosome 9 orphons, were left out of the earlier analysis of several hundred of the donors. Broadly in line with IMGT annotations, most TCR beta V segments showed up in productive rearrangements about 87% or about 30% of the time in an earlier analysis of several hundred of the donors. According to a later analysis, TCR association rates differed among HLA loci, with DRB1 alleles showing the most associated TCRs and HLA-C alleles showing the fewest. HLA typing was unavailable for some donors at each locus, so association tests used only the typed subset. Correlated functional status among segregating V segments might reflect linkage disequilibrium, but an unknown experimental factor could not be ruled out. A total of about 180 TCR beta chains were listed by the study as associated with cytomegalovirus. Most TCR sequences were seen in very few donors, while some public TCRs were found in many individuals. The only immune exposure information available for the cohort was CMV serostatus.

In total, roughly 710 healthy bone marrow donors made up the cohort. At the time of sampling, every cohort member was nominally healthy, though immune exposures that went unrecorded were likely present. The donor was CMV seronegative and was included in the group of a few hundred seronegative cohort members. Each donor provided a peripheral blood sample, and peripheral blood mononuclear cells were used for TCR beta sequencing. The Qiagen DNeasy Blood Extraction Kit was used to extract genomic DNA from the blood cell samples. Receptors were amplified or captured by the immunoSEQ multiplex PCR assay. A mixture of 60 forward primers for TCR Vbeta segments and 13 reverse primers for TCR Jbeta segments was used in the multiplex PCR. Amplification of the CDR3 region of rearranged TCR beta genes was performed with a multiplex PCR assay on genomic DNA. Amplified TCR beta libraries were sequenced as 87-base-pair reads on the Illumina HiSeq System. The authors' analysis ran thus. Across the 500 to 850 repertoires, a later analysis counted some 80 million unique TCR beta chains, some 11 million of which were shared by at least two donors. Raw reads were error-corrected and collapsed into unique sequences with a nearest-neighbor algorithm that merged closely related sequences to remove PCR and sequencing errors. CDR3 sequences were aligned to IMGT reference sequences to assign V, D and J gene segments. For a sequence to be retained, a match of at least six nucleotides was required to both a V gene segment and a J gene segment. Rearrangements were called productive when the CDR3 lacked stop codons and stayed in frame with V and J; all others were non-productive. Following IMGT convention, CDR3 was defined as the stretch from the second conserved V-encoded cysteine up to the conserved J-encoded phenylalanine. In an earlier analysis of more than 550 of the donors, sequences lacking an unambiguous match to a single V gene segment were excluded. In an earlier analysis of around 590 of the donors, a V segment was called functional when productive rearrangements were above 56.7%, and segregating when the standard deviation between donors exceeded 5%. A statistical classification framework was developed to diagnose cytomegalovirus status using the catalog of TCR beta chain sequences. A later analysis assigned V and J genes by comparing TCR nucleotide sequences with IMGT/GENE-DB human TR gene sequences. The TCRdist pipeline was used in a later analysis to assign CDR3 sequences and most-parsimonious VDJ recombination scenarios. In a later analysis, each TCR beta chain was defined by its CDR3 amino acid sequence together with its V-gene family, and reads without a unique V-gene family were excluded. To address suspected cross-contamination and a sequencing artifact, a later analysis removed approximately 600 highly shared, low-generation-probability nucleotide sequences. A later analysis calculated a clonal expansion index for each public chain from normalized within-repertoire ranks of inferred template counts. Generation probabilities in a later analysis came from a VDJ recombination model fitted to out-of-frame rearrangements, and those results were checked against IGoR. Hypergeometric tests were used in a later analysis to score TCR-TCR, TCR-HLA and TCR-CMV co-occurrence, with a repertoire-size bias correction applied to the TCR pairs. A later analysis estimated false discovery rates by permuting HLA or CMV assignments 20 times. In a later analysis, co-occurring TCRs were grouped with DBSCAN, and TCRdist sequence similarity was added when clustering was performed within HLA-allele-positive subsets. Co-occurrence clustering excluded repertoires with fewer than 30,000 or more than 120,000 public chains, plus five with anomalous nucleotide sharing. TCRdb mirrors the immuneACCESS table, restricted to in-frame sequences. Some clones are absent from its copies; in checked studies, under half trace to an unresolved V gene, and the reason for the others is unknown. D and trimming come from the DNA, and the V and J calls and clone size come from that table. This sample holds some 120,000 clones; approximately 80% were observed only once. The biggest ten clones account for 1.5% of the sample.

V trim: 4 bases; J trim: 0 bases; unmatched bases: 6. The CDR3 numbers 16 residues from cysteine through phenylalanine. Only the CDR3 region is kept as DNA, spanning 48 bases read in frame from base 1. The germline V gene gives CDR1 as SGHRS and CDR2 as YFSETQ. The TCR was taken from a woman in her late teens or twenties in good health and CMV-seronegative. The rearranged chain carries TRBV5-1 and TRBJ2-4; 8 of the junction bases match TRBD1. Sequencing input: PBMCs. CDR3 reads: CASSQGQVIAKNIQYF. The sequence in DNA is TGCGCCAGCAGCCAGGGACAGGTGATAGCCAAAAACATTCAGTACTTC.